This T cell receptor (beta chain) was sequenced during a study of Ad26.COV2.S vaccination and SARS-CoV-2 variants. This sample's treatment: approximately 18 received Ad26.COV2.S at low or high dose, single or two shots; about five received placebo; per-sample allocation not given. Specimens were obtained on day 63 following the first vaccine or placebo injection. In its sample, this clone was seen once. Germline values: CDR1 SGDLS, CDR2 YYNGEE. The CDR3 loop spans 14 amino acids. The V gene end was trimmed by 5 bases and the J gene end by 9 bases; junction bases not matched to a gene: 10. Assay used: immunoSEQ multiplex PCR; TCRdb lists only in-frame clones, some missing. Among about 280,000 clones listed, around 87% were seen once.

The source of this sequence is a person between 18 and 65 years old who received the Ad26.COV2.S COVID-19 vaccine or a placebo. The rearrangement joins TRBV9 to TRBJ2-1, with 8 bases that match TRBD2. The sequencing used peripheral blood, collected in a trial of Ad26.COV2.S vaccine versus placebo. The CDR3 coding sequence is TGTGCCAGCAGGCCCGGGACTAGTGTCAGTGAGCAGTTCTTC. Encoded protein: CASRPGTSVSEQFF.